These 27 T cell receptor beta chains were sequenced from one sample in a study of cytomegalovirus exposure and HLA in healthy donors. Vbeta (60) and Jbeta (13) primers were used in the PCR. Method: immunoSEQ multiplex PCR; TCRdb's copy keeps in-frame clones and lacks some. The sample consists of roughly 190,000 clones, 78% of them appearing once. Sequenced sample: PBMCs. These receptors were taken from a female donor in good health and CMV-seronegative.

V usage is TRBV5-1 and J usage is TRBJ2-5, with 11 bases aligning to TRBD2. Trimming cost V 3 bases and J 1 base; bases outside gene matches: 11. The V gene's germline CDR1 is SGHRS and CDR2 YFSETQ. The CDR3 is 18 residues long. CDR3 residues: CASSSGLAGLVAQETQYF. In DNA form, the CDR3 reads TGCGCCAGCAGCTCAGGACTAGCGGGCTTGGTGGCCCAAGAGACCCAGTACTTC.

V and J are TRBV4-3 and TRBJ1-2; a weak D match, TRBD1 (6 bases). With 1 base removed from V and 4 bases from J, the gap between germline ends came to 10 bases. The CDR3 covers 14 residues. Germline V gene data show CDR1 as LGHNA and CDR2 as YSLEER. CDR3: CASSQVDSVYGYTF. The CDR3 region has the DNA TGCGCCAGCAGCCAAGTGGACAGCGTCTATGGCTACACCTTC.

The chain recombines TRBV5-1 with TRBJ2-7; tentatively, D is TRBD1 (6 bases). V lost 4 bases to trimming and J lost 0 bases, with 11 bases between them. Germline CDR1 reads SGHRS; CDR2 reads YFSETQ. The CDR3 runs 14 residues. DNA for the CDR3: TGCGCCAGCAGCCTGGGACACTTCTCCTACGAGCAGTACTTC. Its protein product is CASSLGHFSYEQYF.

This clone was observed a handful of times. The chain recombines TRBV27 with TRBJ2-7; D is possibly TRBD1 (5 bases). The CDR3 runs to 14 residues. Deletions cut 5 bases from V and 1 base from J, with 12 bases between. From germline, CDR1 is MNHEY and CDR2 SMNVEV (reference sequence). CDR3 sequence reads: CASSRDRNSYEQYF. CDR3 sequence (DNA): TGTGCCAGCAGTAGAGACAGAAATTCCTACGAGCAGTACTTC.

The genes are TRBV27 and TRBJ2-1; 7 positions agree with TRBD2. Germline V gene data show CDR1 as MNHEY and CDR2 as SMNVEV (reference sequence). The V and J ends lost 2 bases and 8 bases, in that order; junction bases with no gene match: 12. The CDR3 has 16 amino acids. CDR3 region: CASSLSGVGIGDEQFF. CDR3 coding DNA: TGTGCCAGCAGTTTAAGCGGGGTGGGGATTGGGGATGAGCAGTTCTTC.

The V gene is TRBV19, the J gene TRBJ1-5, with D possibly matching TRBD1 (6 bases). CDR1 LNHDA and CDR2 SQIVND come from the germline V gene (reference sequence). The ends were cut back, 2 bases at V and 1 base at J, with 12 bases in the middle. This CDR3 is 16 amino acids long. For the CDR3, the DNA is TGTGCCAGTAGTATATCGGAAGGGGGAAGCAATCAGCCCCAGCATTTT. This encodes CASSISEGGSNQPQHF.

The rearrangement links TRBV2 to TRBJ2-7; TRBD1 matches at 7 bases. Germline CDR1 is SNHLY and CDR2 is FYNNEI. This CDR3 contains 15 residues. V gave up 4 bases and J gave up 2 bases; unmatched junction bases: 8. CDR3 bases: TGTGCCAGCAGTGGGGGACAGCGTCGTCCCTACGAGCAGTACTTC. Its translation: CASSGGQRRPYEQYF.

This chain links TRBV5-1 with TRBJ2-7; 10 bases map to TRBD1. This CDR3 comprises 15 residues. Germline CDR1 is SGHRS and CDR2 is YFSETQ. The ends lost 4 bases at V and 3 bases at J; junction bases unmatched: 7. This CDR3 is CASSMGQGTYYEQYF. The CDR3, as DNA: TGCGCCAGCAGCATGGGACAGGGGACTTACTACGAGCAGTACTTC.

The CDR3 reads CASGGAPGEQYF. The DNA for the CDR3 is TGCGCCAGCGGTGGGGCCCCCGGGGAGCAGTACTTC. This rearrangement joins TRBV5-1 to TRBJ2-7; D is possibly TRBD1 (5 bases). V shed 7 bases and J shed 7 bases, with 15 bases lying between them. Looked up from germline, CDR1 is SGHRS and CDR2 is YFSETQ. The CDR3 has 12 residues. Full variable domain (missing parts from reference TRBV5-1 and TRBJ2-7): KAGVTQTPRYLIKTRGQQVTLSCSPISGHRSVSWYQQTPGQGLQFLFEYFSETQRNKGNFPGRFSGRQFSNSRSEMNVSTLELGDSALYLCASGGAPGEQYFGPGTRLTVT.

Only a few counts were recorded for this clone. J is TRBJ2-3 and V is TRBV13, with TRBD2 as a possible D gene (6 bases). The CDR3 has 17 residues. Looked up from germline, CDR1 is PRHDT and CDR2 is FYEKMQ (reference sequence). V lost 5 bases and J lost 8, with 26 bases in between. CDR3 sequence reads: CASSLGGIGTDEITQYF. CDR3 nucleotide sequence: TGTGCCAGCAGCCTCGGGGGTATCGGGACTGACGAGATTACGCAGTATTTT.

The table lists this clone with a few counts. The J gene is TRBJ2-7, the V gene TRBV4-3; 8 bases fit TRBD2. Germline CDR1 reads LGHNA; CDR2 reads YSLEER. This CDR3 comprises 13 residues. V lost 5 bases to trimming and J lost 7 bases; unmatched junction nucleotides: 7. The CDR3: CASSLAGPGEQYF. In DNA form, the CDR3 reads TGCGCCAGCAGCTTAGCGGGACCGGGGGAGCAGTACTTC.

The table lists this clone with a count of one. This rearrangement joins TRBV13 to TRBJ2-3; 7 bases align to TRBD1. With V trimmed by 1 base and J by 5 bases, 3 bases remained unmatched. This CDR3 has 14 residues. The germline V gene encodes CDR1 PRHDT and CDR2 FYEKMQ (reference sequence). CDR3 in amino acids: CASSLEGAGDTQYF. In DNA, the CDR3 is TGTGCCAGCAGCTTAGAGGGGGCAGGAGATACGCAGTATTTT. Full variable domain (missing parts from reference TRBV13 and TRBJ2-3): AAGVIQSPRHLIKEKRETATLKCYPIPRHDTVYWYQQGPGQDPQFLISFYEKMQSDKGSIPDRFSAQQFSDYHSELNMSSLELGDSALYFCASSLEGAGDTQYFGPGTRLTVL.

CDR3 DNA sequence: TGTGCCAGCAGCTCCAGACAGGGGGTCTACGAGCAGTACTTC. It is translated as CASSSRQGVYEQYF. The chain employs TRBV7-6 and TRBJ2-7; 9 bases fit TRBD1. The V gene end was trimmed by 4 bases and the J gene end by 3 bases; junction bases not matched to a gene: 4. Germline loops: CDR1 SGHVS, CDR2 FNYEAQ. The CDR3 consists of 14 residues.

The rearrangement joins TRBV11-3 to TRBJ2-7; 7 positions agree with TRBD1. The CDR3 runs to 15 residues. J was trimmed by 1 base and V by 2 bases; bases with no gene match: 5. The V gene's germline CDR1 is SGHNT and CDR2 YENEEA. CDR3 DNA: TGTGCCAGCAGCTTACGGGACAGTTCTTCCTACGAGCAGTACTTC. Residues: CASSLRDSSSYEQYF.

J is TRBJ2-1 and V is TRBV4-2, with D possibly being TRBD2 (5 bases). The V end lost 1 base, the J end lost 5 bases, and 9 bases lay between the germline ends. This CDR3 has 14 residues. Per germline, CDR1 LGHNA and CDR2 YNFKEQ. The CDR3 loop is CASSQVRVNNEQFF. The CDR3 DNA reads TGTGCCAGCAGCCAAGTGCGGGTGAACAATGAGCAGTTCTTC.

The chain recombines TRBV7-2 with TRBJ2-1; 12 bases line up with TRBD1. The germline gives CDR1 SGHTA, CDR2 FQGNSA. The J segment lost 7 bases and the V segment lost 0 bases, leaving 7 bases of the junction unmatched. The CDR3 covers 17 residues. The CDR3 reads CASSLASGTGGRNEQFF. DNA for the CDR3: TGTGCCAGCAGCTTAGCCTCCGGGACAGGGGGCAGGAATGAGCAGTTCTTC.

This clone was found once. The gene calls are TRBV6-1 and TRBJ2-3, with 7 bases lining up with TRBD1. Germline-derived CDR1 and CDR2 are MNHNS and SASEGT. Trimming cost V 6 bases and J 2 bases; bases outside gene matches: 8. CDR3 size: 15 residues. The CDR3 DNA reads TGTGCCAGCAGCAAAGGGACAGCGGACACAGATACGCAGTATTTT. Translation gives CASSKGTADTDTQYF.

The chain employs TRBV4-2 and TRBJ1-6; TRBD1 matches 8 bases. Germline CDR1 and CDR2: LGHNA and YNFKEQ. The CDR3 is made up of 15 amino acids. V dropped 3 bases and J dropped 8; count of bases not matched to a gene: 6. The CDR3 protein is CASSQSDRDDSPLHF. The CDR3 DNA reads TGTGCCAGCAGCCAGTCGGACAGGGATGATTCACCCCTCCACTTT.

V and J are TRBV7-9 and TRBJ2-7; 7 bases align to TRBD2. The CDR3 contains 16 residues. In germline, CDR1 is SEHNR, CDR2 FQNEAQ (reference sequence). The V and J ends lost 0 bases and 1 base, in that order; junction bases with no gene match: 6. CDR3 sequence reads: CASSLALGGDSYEQYF. The CDR3 bases are TGTGCCAGCAGCTTAGCGTTGGGGGGGGATTCCTACGAGCAGTACTTC.

The genes are TRBV18 and TRBJ2-7; weak D call: TRBD1 (6 bases). The V end lost 3 bases, the J end lost 3 bases, and 9 bases lay between the germline ends. CDR1 and CDR2 from the germline V gene are KGHSH and LQKENI. The CDR3 is 13 amino acids. CDR3: CASSPGAGYEQYF. DNA of the CDR3: TGTGCCAGCTCACCGGGGGCAGGCTACGAGCAGTACTTC. Together with reference TRBV18 and TRBJ2-7, the CDR3 gives the full variable domain: NAGVMQNPRHLVRRRGQEARLRCSPMKGHSHVYWYRQLPEEGLKFMVYLQKENIIDESGMPKERFSAEFPKEGPSILRIQQVVRGDSAAYFCASSPGAGYEQYFGPGTRLTVT.

This chain links TRBV11-2 with TRBJ1-2, with D possibly TRBD1 on 6 matching bases. This CDR3 has 14 residues. Germline CDR1 and CDR2: SGHAT and FQNNGV. Trimming left V 5 bases short and J 7 bases short, with 17 bases between. The DNA for the CDR3 is TGTGCCAGCAGCCTCCGGCCGGGGGGCGGTGGCTACACCTTC. It translates to CASSLRPGGGGYTF. The entire variable domain, with the rest obtained from reference TRBV11-2 and TRBJ1-2, is as follows: EAGVAQSPRYKIIEKRQSVAFWCNPISGHATLYWYQQILGQGPKLLIQFQNNGVVDDSQLPKDRFSAERLKGVDSTLKIQPAKLEDSAVYLCASSLRPGGGGYTFGSGTRLTVV.

The chain is built from TRBV19 and TRBJ2-1, with 8 bases matching TRBD2. In germline, CDR1 is LNHDA, CDR2 SQIVND (reference sequence). Losses at the gene ends were 7 bases for V and 1 base for J; bases not matched to a gene: 3. This CDR3 has 14 residues. CDR3 DNA sequence: TGTGCCAGTATGGCGGGAGGTTCCTACAATGAGCAGTTCTTC. It specifies CASMAGGSYNEQFF. The full variable domain, rest sourced from reference TRBV19 and TRBJ2-1, is DGGITQSPKYLFRKEGQNVTLSCEQNLNHDAMYWYRQDPGQGLRLIYYSQIVNDFQKGDIAEGYSVSREKKESFPLTVTSAQKNPTAFYLCASMAGGSYNEQFFGPGTRLTVL.

This chain uses TRBV10-3 with TRBJ2-2; TRBD2 matches at 7 bases. The germline gives CDR1 ENHRY, CDR2 SYGVKD. J was trimmed by 4 bases and V by 4 bases; bases with no gene match: 12. This CDR3 spans 17 amino acids. Written as DNA, the CDR3 is TGTGCCATCAGTGGGGATGGAACTAGCGCCTCCACCGGGGAGCTGTTTTTT. Translating gives CAISGDGTSASTGELFF.

The chain links TRBV11-2 to TRBJ2-7, with 7 positions matching TRBD1. There are 17 residues in the CDR3. V dropped 0 bases and J dropped 0; count of bases not matched to a gene: 8. Germline V gene lookup returns CDR1 SGHAT and CDR2 FQNNGV. The CDR3 reads CASSLDPTGESSYEQYF. CDR3 sequence (DNA): TGTGCCAGCAGCTTAGATCCTACAGGGGAAAGCTCCTACGAGCAGTACTTC.

This clone was counted once. The rearrangement joins TRBV6-5 to TRBJ1-6; 9 bases map to TRBD1. Germline V gene sequence: CDR1 MNHEY, CDR2 SVGAGI. The CDR3 spans 15 residues. With 2 bases clipped from V and 10 bases from J, the junction kept 6 bases outside the gene matches. In DNA, the CDR3 is TGTGCCAGCAGTTACCTACAGGGGGCAGGGTCACCCCTCCACTTT. Translating gives CASSYLQGAGSPLHF.

The table lists this clone with a count of one. The rearrangement joins TRBV6-5 to TRBJ2-3; weak D call: TRBD2 (5 bases). The CDR3 is 12 residues long. Between the trimmed V and J ends, which lost 7 bases and 2 bases, there was a span of 7 bases. CDR1 is MNHEY, CDR2 SVGAGI, per germline. This CDR3 is CASNRDTDTQYF. The CDR3 region has the DNA TGTGCCAGCAACCGGGACACAGATACGCAGTATTTT.

The chain couples TRBV6-5 to TRBJ1-5; possible D gene TRBD1, 6 bases. This CDR3 comprises 15 residues. Trimming stripped 8 bases from V and 2 bases from J, with 16 bases between. The germline gives CDR1 MNHEY, CDR2 SVGAGI. The CDR3 sequence: CASVGAPAGNQPQHF. The DNA of the CDR3 is TGTGCCAGCGTGGGGGCGCCGGCGGGCAATCAGCCCCAGCATTTT.